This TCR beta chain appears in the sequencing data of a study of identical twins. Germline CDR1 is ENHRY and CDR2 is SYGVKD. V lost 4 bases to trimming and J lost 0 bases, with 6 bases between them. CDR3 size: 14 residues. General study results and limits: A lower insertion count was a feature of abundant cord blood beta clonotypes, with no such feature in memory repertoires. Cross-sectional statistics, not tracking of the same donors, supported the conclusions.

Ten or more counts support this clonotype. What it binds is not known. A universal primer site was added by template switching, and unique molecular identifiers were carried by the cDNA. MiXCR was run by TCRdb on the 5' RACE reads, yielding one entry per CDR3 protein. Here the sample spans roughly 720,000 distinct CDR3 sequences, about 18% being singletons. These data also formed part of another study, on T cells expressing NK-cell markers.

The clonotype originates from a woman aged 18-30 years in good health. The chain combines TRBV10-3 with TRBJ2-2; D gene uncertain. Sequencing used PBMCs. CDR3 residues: CAISVAANTGELFF. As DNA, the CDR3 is TGTGCCATCAGTGTAGCAGCGAACACCGGGGAGCTGTTTTTT.